This TCR beta chain emerged from a study of quantifying T cell responses using KT2 cells. Overall study context: RNA was reverse transcribed with TCR alpha and beta constant-region primers. The T4 ligation step was estimated to exceed 8% efficiency under optimum conditions. The study, taken as a whole, reports: The number of KT2 alpha and beta sequences was a linear function of input KT2 cells.

The sample is PBMC spiked with counted cells of clone KT2. This clonotype was seen a handful of times. The antigen is unknown. A single-stranded UMI oligo with SP2 sequence was ligated to cDNA 3' ends. An equimolar mix of RC1.1 and RC1.2 primed the beta chain across TRBC1 and TRBC2. Each CDR3 protein gets one entry after TCRdb re-called the UMI-ligation and nested PCR reads with MiXCR. The repertoire holds more than 55,000 distinct CDR3 sequences, 9% to 15% seen once, with around a tenth in the top ten. The CDR3 runs 17 residues. V was clipped by 1 base and J by 6 bases, with 18 bases between them. Germline CDR1 reads MGHRA; CDR2 reads YSYEKL.

The receptor was derived from a human donor. This chain connects TRBV4-1 to TRBJ2-2, with D maybe TRBD1 (5 bases). Input material: PBMCs spiked with cells of the T cell clone KT2. The DNA of the CDR3 is TGCGCCAGCAGCCAAGGCAAGTGGAGACAGCCGTCCGGGGAGCTGTTTTTT. Its protein is CASSQGKWRQPSGELFF.